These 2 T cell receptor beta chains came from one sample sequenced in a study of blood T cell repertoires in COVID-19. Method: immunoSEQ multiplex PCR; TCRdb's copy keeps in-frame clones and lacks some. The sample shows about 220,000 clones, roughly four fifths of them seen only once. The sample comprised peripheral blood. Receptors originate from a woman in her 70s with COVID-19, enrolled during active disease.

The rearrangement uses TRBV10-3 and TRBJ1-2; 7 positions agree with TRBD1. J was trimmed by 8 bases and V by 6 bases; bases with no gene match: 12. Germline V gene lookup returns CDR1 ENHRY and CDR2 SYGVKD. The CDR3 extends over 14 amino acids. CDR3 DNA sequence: TGTGCCATCAGAGCAGGGGGACAGCTCCTCGGCTACACCTTC. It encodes CAIRAGGQLLGYTF.

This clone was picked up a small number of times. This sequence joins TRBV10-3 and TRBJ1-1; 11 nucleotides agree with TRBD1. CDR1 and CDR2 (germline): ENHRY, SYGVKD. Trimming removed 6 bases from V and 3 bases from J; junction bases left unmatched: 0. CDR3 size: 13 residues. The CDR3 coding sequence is TGTGCCATCAGGGGACAGGGGGACACTGAAGCTTTCTTT. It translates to CAIRGQGDTEAFF.